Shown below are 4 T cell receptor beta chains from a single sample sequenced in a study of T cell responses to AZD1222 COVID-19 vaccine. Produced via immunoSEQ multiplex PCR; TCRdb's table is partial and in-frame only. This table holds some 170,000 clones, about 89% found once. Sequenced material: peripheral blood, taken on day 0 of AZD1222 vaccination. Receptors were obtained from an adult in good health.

CDR3 in DNA: TGTGCCAGCTCAACTGGGACAGGGTCAGATACGCAGTATTTT. The encoded protein is CASSTGTGSDTQYF. The V call is TRBV18, the J call TRBJ2-3; TRBD1 matches at 9 bases. V lost 5 bases and J lost 4; bases outside the gene matches: 4. Germline CDR1 and CDR2: KGHSH and LQKENI. This CDR3 is 14 amino acids long.

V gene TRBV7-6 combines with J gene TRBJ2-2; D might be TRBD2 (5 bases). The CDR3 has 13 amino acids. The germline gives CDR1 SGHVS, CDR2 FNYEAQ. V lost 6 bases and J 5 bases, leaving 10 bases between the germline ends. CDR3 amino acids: CASRLDITGELFF. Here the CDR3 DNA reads TGTGCCAGCAGACTAGACATAACCGGGGAGCTGTTTTTT.

The DNA for the CDR3 is TGTGCCAGCAGTTACGAGATGAACACTGAAGCTTTCTTT. Translating gives CASSYEMNTEAFF. This chain connects TRBV6-5 to TRBJ1-1; no clear D gene. V lost 2 bases to trimming and J lost 0 bases, with 4 bases between them. CDR3 size: 13 residues. The germline CDR1 and CDR2 sequences are MNHEY and SVGAGI.

The CDR3 spells CASSPTKTGNTIYF. Written as DNA, the CDR3 is TGTGCCAGCAGCCCGACTAAAACTGGAAACACCATATATTTT. The chain couples TRBV3-1 (or the pseudogene TRBV3-2) to TRBJ1-3; D not certain. CDR1 LGHDT and CDR2 YNNKEL come from the germline V gene (reference sequence). The CDR3 totals 14 residues. Trimming removed 4 bases from V and 2 bases from J, with 9 bases in between.